A single sample is the source of the 2 T cell receptor beta chains below, sequenced in a study of T cell responses to AZD1222 COVID-19 vaccine. This table comes from immunoSEQ multiplex PCR, and its TCRdb copy is limited to in-frame clones, with some not included. The sample includes around 140,000 clones, about 90% of them seen just once. Here the sequenced sample was peripheral blood, taken 28 days after the second AZD1222 dose. The receptors come from an adult who received the AZD1222 COVID-19 vaccine.

The rearrangement joins TRBV7-8 to TRBJ2-1; D possibly corresponds to TRBD2 (6 bases). V was cut by 5 bases and J by 10 bases, with 18 bases left in between. The germline gives CDR1 SGHVS, CDR2 FQNEAQ. CDR3 length: 14 amino acids. For the CDR3, the DNA is TGTGCCAGCAGCACGGGGACTTTGCCAGGAGAGCAGTTCTTC. Protein sequence: CASSTGTLPGEQFF. Combining the CDR3 with reference TRBV7-8 and TRBJ2-1 gives the whole variable domain GAGVSQSPRYKVAKRGQDVALRCDPISGHVSLFWYQQALGQGPEFLTYFQNEAQLDKSGLPSDRFFAERPEGSVSTLKIQRTQQEDSAVYLCASSTGTLPGEQFFGPGTRLTVL.

The J gene is TRBJ2-7, the V gene TRBV9; tentatively, D is TRBD1 (6 bases). CDR3 length equals 14 residues. The V gene lost 4 bases and the J gene lost 3 bases, with 14 bases spanning the gap. Germline CDR1 reads SGDLS; CDR2 reads YYNGEE. CDR3 protein: CASSPGTSLYEQYF. The CDR3 nucleotides are TGTGCCAGCAGCCCAGGGACATCTCTCTACGAGCAGTACTTC.